Each of the 6 T cell receptor beta chains below was sequenced from the same sample in a study of T-cell memory formation after mild COVID-19. MiXCR was run by TCRdb on the 5' RACE reads, yielding one entry per CDR3 protein. The data hold approximately 570,000 distinct CDR3 sequences, with roughly 18% observed a single time. Sequenced: PBMCs or a T cell subset sorted from them (not recorded which). These receptors all stem from an adult woman who had mild COVID-19 (a few samples of this study predate the infection). Cell type and time point are not known.

The genes are TRBV12-3 or TRBV12-4 and TRBJ2-1; D is unresolved. Trimming stripped 2 bases from V and 4 bases from J, with 3 bases between. This CDR3 contains 12 residues. DNA of the CDR3: TGTGCCAGCAGTTTACAGTACAATGAGCAGTTCTTC. This translates into CASSLQYNEQFF.

V gene TRBV7-6 combines with J gene TRBJ1-6, with D unresolved. Germline loops: CDR1 SGHVS, CDR2 FNYEAQ. The CDR3 runs 12 residues. The V gene lost 5 bases and the J gene lost 4 bases, with 3 bases spanning the gap. CDR3 in DNA: TGTGCCAGCAGCCGATATAATTCACCCCTCCACTTT. Translating gives CASSRYNSPLHF.

For this clonotype: The junction does not match germline at one end; this may be a read error. The V and J genes are TRBV12-5 and TRBJ2-1, with 12 bases that match TRBD1. In germline, CDR1 is LGHNT, CDR2 FRNRAP. There are 15 residues in the CDR3. CDR3 sequence reads: CASGLGQGAFDEQFF. DNA of the CDR3: TGTGCTAGTGGATTGGGACAGGGGGCCTTCGATGAGCAGTTCTTC.

This clonotype was found a few times. The chain has TRBV20-1 and TRBJ2-2; D remains ambiguous. This CDR3 comprises 13 residues. Germline V gene data show CDR1 as DFQATT and CDR2 as SNEGSKA (reference sequence). V lost 2 bases and J 4 bases, leaving 8 bases between the germline ends. The CDR3 protein is CSARPTPTGELFF. The CDR3 DNA sequence: TGCAGTGCTAGACCTACTCCCACCGGGGAGCTGTTTTTT.

This clonotype turned up a few times. Written as DNA, the CDR3 is TGTGCCAGCAGCCAAGGGAAGGGGGAATACTTC. Its protein product is CASSQGKGEYF. The chain links TRBV6-5 to TRBJ2-7, with a possible D match to TRBD1 (6 bases). V was trimmed by 6 bases and J by 13 bases, leaving 16 bases between them. The CDR3 runs to 11 residues. Germline CDR1 is MNHEY and CDR2 is SVGAGI.

The chain has TRBV10-3 and TRBJ2-1, with a weak D call TRBD2 (5 bases). The germline V gene encodes CDR1 ENHRY and CDR2 SYGVKD. The CDR3 consists of 17 residues. V dropped 0 bases and J dropped 5 bases, with 17 bases sitting between them. CDR3 residues: CAISESTPLSADNEQFF. CDR3 sequence (DNA): TGTGCCATCAGTGAGTCGACCCCTCTTAGCGCCGACAATGAGCAGTTCTTC.